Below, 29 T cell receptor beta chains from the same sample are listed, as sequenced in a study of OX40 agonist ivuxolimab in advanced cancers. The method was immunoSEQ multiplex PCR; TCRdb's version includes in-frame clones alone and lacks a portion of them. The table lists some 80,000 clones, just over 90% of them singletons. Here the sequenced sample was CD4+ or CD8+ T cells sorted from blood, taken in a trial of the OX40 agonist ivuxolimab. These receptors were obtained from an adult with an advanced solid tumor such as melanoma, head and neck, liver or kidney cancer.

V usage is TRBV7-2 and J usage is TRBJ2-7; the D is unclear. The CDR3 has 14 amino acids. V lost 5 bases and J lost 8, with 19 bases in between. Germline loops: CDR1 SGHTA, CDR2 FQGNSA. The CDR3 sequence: CASSPLQSAPKQYF. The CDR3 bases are TGTGCCAGCAGCCCACTCCAGTCGGCTCCCAAGCAGTACTTC.

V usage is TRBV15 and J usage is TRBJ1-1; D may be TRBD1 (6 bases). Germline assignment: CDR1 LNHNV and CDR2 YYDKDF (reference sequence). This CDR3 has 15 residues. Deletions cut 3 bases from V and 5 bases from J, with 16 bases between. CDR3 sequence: CATSSPWGGQTEAFF. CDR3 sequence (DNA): TGTGCCACCAGCAGTCCCTGGGGGGGCCAGACTGAAGCTTTCTTT.

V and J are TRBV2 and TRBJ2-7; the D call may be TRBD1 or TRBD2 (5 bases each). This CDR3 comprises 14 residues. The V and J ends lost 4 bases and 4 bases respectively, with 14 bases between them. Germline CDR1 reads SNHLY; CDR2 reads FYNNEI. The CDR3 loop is CASSVGRNVYEQYF. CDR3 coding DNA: TGTGCCAGCAGTGTGGGACGGAACGTATACGAGCAGTACTTC.

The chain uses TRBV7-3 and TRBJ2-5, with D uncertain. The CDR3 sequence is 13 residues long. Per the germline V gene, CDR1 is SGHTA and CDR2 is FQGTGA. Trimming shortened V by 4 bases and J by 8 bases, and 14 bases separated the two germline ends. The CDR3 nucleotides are TGTGCCAGCAGCTCCCAAACATCGGACACCCAGTACTTC. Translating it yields CASSSQTSDTQYF.

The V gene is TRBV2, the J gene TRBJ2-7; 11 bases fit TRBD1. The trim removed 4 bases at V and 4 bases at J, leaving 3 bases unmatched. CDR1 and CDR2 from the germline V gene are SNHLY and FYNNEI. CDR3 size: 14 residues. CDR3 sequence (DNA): TGTGCCAGCAGTGCCGGACAGGGGGCATACGAGCAGTACTTC. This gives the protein CASSAGQGAYEQYF. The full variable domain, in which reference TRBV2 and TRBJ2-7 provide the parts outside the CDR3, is EPEVTQTPSHQVTQMGQEVILRCVPISNHLYFYWYRQILGQKVEFLVSFYNNEISEKSEIFDDQFSVERPDGSNFTLKIRSTKLEDSAMYFCASSAGQGAYEQYFGPGTRLTVT.

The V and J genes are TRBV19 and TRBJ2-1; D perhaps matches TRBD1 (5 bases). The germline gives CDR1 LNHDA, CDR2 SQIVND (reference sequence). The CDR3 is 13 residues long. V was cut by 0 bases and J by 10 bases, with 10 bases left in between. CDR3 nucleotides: TGTGCCAGTAGTATAGATAGCCCAGGGGAGCAGTTCTTC. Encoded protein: CASSIDSPGEQFF.

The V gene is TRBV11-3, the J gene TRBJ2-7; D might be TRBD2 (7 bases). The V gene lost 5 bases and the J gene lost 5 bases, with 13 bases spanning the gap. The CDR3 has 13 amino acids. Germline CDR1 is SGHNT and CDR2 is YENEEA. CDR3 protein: CASSRGGSHEQYF. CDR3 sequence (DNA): TGTGCCAGCAGCAGGGGGGGGTCCCACGAGCAGTACTTC. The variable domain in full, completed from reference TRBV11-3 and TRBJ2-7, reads EAGVVQSPRYKIIEKKQPVAFWCNPISGHNTLYWYLQNLGQGPELLIRYENEEAVDDSQLPKDRFSAERLKGVDSTLKIQPAELGDSAVYLCASSRGGSHEQYFGPGTRLTVT.

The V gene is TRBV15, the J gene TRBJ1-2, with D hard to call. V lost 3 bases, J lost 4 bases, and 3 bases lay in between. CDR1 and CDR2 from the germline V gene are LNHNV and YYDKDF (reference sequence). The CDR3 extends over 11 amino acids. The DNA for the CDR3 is TGTGCCACCAGCAGGGGCTATGGCTACACCTTC. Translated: CATSRGYGYTF. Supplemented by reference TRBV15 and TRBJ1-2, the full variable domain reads DAMVIQNPRYQVTQFGKPVTLSCSQTLNHNVMYWYQQKSSQAPKLLFHYYDKDFNNEADTPDNFQSRRPNTSFCFLDIRSPGLGDTAMYLCATSRGYGYTFGSGTRLTVV.

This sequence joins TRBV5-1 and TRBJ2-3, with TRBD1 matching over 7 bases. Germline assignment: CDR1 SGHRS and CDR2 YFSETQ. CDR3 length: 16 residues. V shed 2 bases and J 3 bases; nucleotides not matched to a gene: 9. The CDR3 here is CASSLPLQGSTDTQYF. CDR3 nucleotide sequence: TGCGCCAGCAGCTTACCCTTACAGGGGTCGACAGATACGCAGTATTTT.

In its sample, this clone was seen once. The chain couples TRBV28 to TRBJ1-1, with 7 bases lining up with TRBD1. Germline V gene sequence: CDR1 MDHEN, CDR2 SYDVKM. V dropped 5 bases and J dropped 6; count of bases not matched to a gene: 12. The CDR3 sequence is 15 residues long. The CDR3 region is CASSVQGGVPSEAFF. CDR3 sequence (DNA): TGTGCCAGCAGTGTTCAAGGGGGCGTACCTTCTGAAGCTTTCTTT.

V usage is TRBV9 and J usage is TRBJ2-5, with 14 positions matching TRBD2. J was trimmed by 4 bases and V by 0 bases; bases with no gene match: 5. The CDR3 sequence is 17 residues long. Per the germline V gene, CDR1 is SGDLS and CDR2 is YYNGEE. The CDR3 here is CASSVDPGTSGRETQYF. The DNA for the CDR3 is TGTGCCAGCAGCGTAGACCCCGGGACTAGCGGGAGAGAGACCCAGTACTTC.

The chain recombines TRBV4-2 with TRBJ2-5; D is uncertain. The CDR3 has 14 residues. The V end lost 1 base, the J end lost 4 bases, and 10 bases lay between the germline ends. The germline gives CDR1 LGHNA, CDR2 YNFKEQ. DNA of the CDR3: TGTGCCAGCAGCCAAGGTGTAGTGTCAGAGACCCAGTACTTC. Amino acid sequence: CASSQGVVSETQYF.

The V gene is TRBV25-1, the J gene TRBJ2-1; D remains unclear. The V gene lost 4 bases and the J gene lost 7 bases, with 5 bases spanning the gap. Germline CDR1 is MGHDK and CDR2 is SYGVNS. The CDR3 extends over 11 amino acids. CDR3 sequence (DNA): TGTGCCAGCAGTGGAAGAAATGAGCAGTTCTTC. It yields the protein CASSGRNEQFF.

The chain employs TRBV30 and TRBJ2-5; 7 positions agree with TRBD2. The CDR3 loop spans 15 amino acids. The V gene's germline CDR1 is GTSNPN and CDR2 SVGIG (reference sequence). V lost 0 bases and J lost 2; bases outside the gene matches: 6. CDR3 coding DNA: TGTGCCTGGAGTGTCGCTAGCGGCCAACAAGAGACCCAGTACTTC. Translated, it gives CAWSVASGQQETQYF.

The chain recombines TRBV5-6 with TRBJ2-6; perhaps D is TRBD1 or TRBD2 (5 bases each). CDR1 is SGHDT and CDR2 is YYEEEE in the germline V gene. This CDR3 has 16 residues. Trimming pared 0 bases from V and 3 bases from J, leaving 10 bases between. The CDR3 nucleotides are TGTGCCAGCAGCTTGGCGGGGCGCGGTGGGGCCAACGTCCTGACTTTC. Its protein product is CASSLAGRGGANVLTF.

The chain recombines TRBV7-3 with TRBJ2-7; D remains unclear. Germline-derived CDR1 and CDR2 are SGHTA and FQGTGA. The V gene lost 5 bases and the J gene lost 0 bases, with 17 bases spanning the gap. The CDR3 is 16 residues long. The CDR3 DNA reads TGTGCCAGCAGCCTTCTCCCTACGACCCTCTCCTACGAGCAGTACTTC. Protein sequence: CASSLLPTTLSYEQYF.

The CDR3 bases are TGTGCCAGCAGTGGACTTACCTACAATGAGCAGTTCTTC. This translates into CASSGLTYNEQFF. This chain uses TRBV11-3 with TRBJ2-1; a weak D match, TRBD2 (5 bases). This CDR3 has 13 amino acids. Germline V gene lookup returns CDR1 SGHNT and CDR2 YENEEA. The V end lost 6 bases, the J end lost 2 bases, and 8 bases lay between the germline ends.

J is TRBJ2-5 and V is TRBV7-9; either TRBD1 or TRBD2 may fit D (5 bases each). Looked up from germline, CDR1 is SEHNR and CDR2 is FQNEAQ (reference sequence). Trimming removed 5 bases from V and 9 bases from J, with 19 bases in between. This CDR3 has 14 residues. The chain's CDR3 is CASSPFTLGAAQYF. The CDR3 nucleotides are TGTGCCAGCAGCCCCTTCACTCTCGGGGCGGCCCAGTACTTC.

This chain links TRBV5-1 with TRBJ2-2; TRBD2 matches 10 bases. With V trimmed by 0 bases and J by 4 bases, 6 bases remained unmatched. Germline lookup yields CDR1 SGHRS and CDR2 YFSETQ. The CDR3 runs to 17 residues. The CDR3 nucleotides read TGCGCCAGCAGCTTGGCCTGGCTAGCGGGAGCCACCGGGGAGCTGTTTTTT. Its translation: CASSLAWLAGATGELFF.

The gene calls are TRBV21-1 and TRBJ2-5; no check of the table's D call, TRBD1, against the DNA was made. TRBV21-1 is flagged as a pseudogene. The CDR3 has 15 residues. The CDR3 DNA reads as TGTGCCAGCAGCAAAGTTTGTACAGTCCAAGAGACCCAGTACTTC. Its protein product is CASSKVCTVQETQYF.

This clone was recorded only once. CDR3 in amino acids: CASSLLTSGSPHEQFF. The DNA of the CDR3 is TGTGCCAGCAGCTTGTTAACCAGCGGGAGTCCCCATGAGCAGTTCTTC. The chain recombines TRBV11-2 with TRBJ2-1; 8 bases are shared with TRBD2. The CDR3 has 16 residues. Germline values: CDR1 SGHAT, CDR2 FQNNGV. Trimming removed 3 bases from V and 8 bases from J; junction bases left unmatched: 12.

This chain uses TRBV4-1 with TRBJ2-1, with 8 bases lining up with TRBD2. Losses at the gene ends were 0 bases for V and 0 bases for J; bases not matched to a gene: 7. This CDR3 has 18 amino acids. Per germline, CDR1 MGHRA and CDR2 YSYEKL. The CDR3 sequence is CASSQDLTSGPSYNEQFF. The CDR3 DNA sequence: TGCGCCAGCAGCCAAGATCTAACTAGCGGCCCCTCCTACAATGAGCAGTTCTTC.

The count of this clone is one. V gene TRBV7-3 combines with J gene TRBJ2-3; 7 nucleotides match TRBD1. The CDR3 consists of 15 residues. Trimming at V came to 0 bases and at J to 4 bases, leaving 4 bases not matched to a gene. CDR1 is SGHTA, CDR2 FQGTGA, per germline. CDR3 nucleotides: TGTGCCAGCAGCTTAACGGGACAGCAGGCAGATACGCAGTATTTT. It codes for CASSLTGQQADTQYF.

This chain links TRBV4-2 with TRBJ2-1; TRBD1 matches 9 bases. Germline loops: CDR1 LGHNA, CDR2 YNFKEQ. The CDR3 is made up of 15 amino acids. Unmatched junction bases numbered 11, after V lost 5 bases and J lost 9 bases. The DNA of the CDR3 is TGTGCCAGCAGCTCGGGACAGGGTCAATTTAGTGAGCAGTTCTTC. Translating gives CASSSGQGQFSEQFF.

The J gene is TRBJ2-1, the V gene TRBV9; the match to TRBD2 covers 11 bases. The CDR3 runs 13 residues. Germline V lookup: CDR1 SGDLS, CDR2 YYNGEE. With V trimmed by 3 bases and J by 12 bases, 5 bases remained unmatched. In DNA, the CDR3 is TGTGCCAGCAGCGATAGCGGGAGGGCTGCGCAGTTCTTC. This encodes CASSDSGRAAQFF.

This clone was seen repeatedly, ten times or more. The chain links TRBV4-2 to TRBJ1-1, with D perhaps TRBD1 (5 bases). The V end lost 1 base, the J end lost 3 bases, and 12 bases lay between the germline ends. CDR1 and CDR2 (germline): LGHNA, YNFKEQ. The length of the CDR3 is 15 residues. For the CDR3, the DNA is TGTGCCAGCAGCCAAGTGGCCAGGGAGGACACTGAAGCTTTCTTT. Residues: CASSQVAREDTEAFF.

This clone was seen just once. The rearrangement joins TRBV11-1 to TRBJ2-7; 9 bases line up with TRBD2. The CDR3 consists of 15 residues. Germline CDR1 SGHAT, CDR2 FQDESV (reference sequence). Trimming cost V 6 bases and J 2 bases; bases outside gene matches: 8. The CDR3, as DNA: TGTGCCAGCAGTCATCGGACTAGCGTAACCTACGAGCAGTACTTC. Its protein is CASSHRTSVTYEQYF.

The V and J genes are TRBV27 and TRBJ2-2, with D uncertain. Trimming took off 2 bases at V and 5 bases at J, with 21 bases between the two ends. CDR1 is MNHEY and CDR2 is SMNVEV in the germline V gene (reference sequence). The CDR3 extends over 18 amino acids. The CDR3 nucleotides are TGTGCCAGCAGTTTAAGTTGGCGCAGAGAGAGTCGGACCGGGGAGCTGTTTTTT. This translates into CASSLSWRRESRTGELFF.

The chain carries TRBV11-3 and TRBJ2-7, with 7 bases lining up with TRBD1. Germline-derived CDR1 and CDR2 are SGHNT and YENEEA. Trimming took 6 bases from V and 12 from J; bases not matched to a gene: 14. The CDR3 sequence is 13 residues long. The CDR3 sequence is CASSLRAVGQRYF. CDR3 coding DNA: TGTGCCAGCAGTCTCAGGGCGGTGGGACAGAGGTACTTC.